This T cell receptor (beta chain) was documented in a study of CD8 T cells in Susac syndrome. The RNA input was about 0.5 to 1 ug, and it was reverse transcribed with random hexamers. TCRdb redid the calling of the immunoSEQ multiplex PCR reads with MiXCR, one entry per CDR3 protein. The sample shows around 160,000 distinct CDR3 sequences, 80% to 95% of them seen only once. This clonotype was detected a few times. This receptor was identified in a human donor in good health. Sequences were obtained from CD4+ T cells from PBMCs.

For the CDR3, the DNA is TGTGCCAGCAGCCAAGATTTTGCCCCTGAACGAGCGCAGTACTTC. Its translation is CASSQDFAPERAQYF. The rearrangement joins TRBV3-1 to TRBJ2-7; D is ambiguous. CDR1 and CDR2 from the germline V gene are LGHDT and YNNKEL (reference sequence). The CDR3 spans 15 residues. V was clipped by 0 bases and J by 9 bases, with 18 bases between them.